The present T cell receptor (beta chain) was sequenced within a study of memory CD4+ T cells and cytomegalovirus serostatus. Assay used: immunoSEQ multiplex PCR; TCRdb lists only in-frame clones, some missing. The sample includes over 60,000 clones, around 86% of them seen just once. Single viable CD3+CD4+CD8-CD45RO+ cells were sorted as the memory CD4+ T cells. CMV serostatus came from serum IgG against pp150, pp28, p38, p52. The CDR3 spans 17 residues. V lost 8 bases to trimming and J lost 0 bases; unmatched junction nucleotides: 7. Per the germline V gene, CDR1 is KGHSH and CDR2 is LQKENI. With respect to this clone: Its antigen is not known.

Findings and caveats of the study: Each of approximately 73 CMV-associated TCRbeta sequences occurred in one to five individuals. The CMV-associated TCR signature appears largely within the CD4+ memory repertoire.

The genes are TRBV18 and TRBJ2-6; 10 nucleotides line up with TRBD1. The sequenced sample consisted of memory CD4+ T cells from blood. The receptor comes from an adult in good health and CMV-seronegative. The CDR3 nucleotides are TGTGCCAGCAACGACAGGGGGCGAAGCTCTGGGGCCAACGTCCTGACTTTC. Translated: CASNDRGRSSGANVLTF.